These T cell receptor beta chains were read from a single sample in a study of OX40 agonist ivuxolimab in advanced cancers. The repertoire was sequenced with immunoSEQ multiplex PCR; TCRdb's copy has only in-frame clones and lacks some. The sample holds about 80,000 clones; 85% to 95% are singletons and the top ten take 4.8%. Specimen: CD4+ or CD8+ T cells sorted from blood, collected in a trial of the OX40 agonist ivuxolimab. The receptors derive from an adult with an advanced solid tumor such as melanoma, head and neck, liver or kidney cancer. The CDR3 runs from the conserved cysteine through the conserved F or W. D genes are given only for firm matches. Rows give clone size only sometimes, using once, few, many, or a class for an expanded clone.

v_call	clone_size	d_call	j_call	cdr3_aa	cdr3_nt
TRBV7-8	.	.	TRBJ2-2	CASSFKIEATGELFF	TGTGCCAGCAGCTTTAAAATAGAGGCAACCGGGGAGCTGTTTTTT
TRBV19	.	.	TRBJ1-5	CASKLQAARNQPQHF	TGTGCCAGTAAACTTCAGGCAGCCCGCAATCAGCCCCAGCATTTT
TRBV15	.	.	TRBJ2-7	CATSRDRENEQYF	TGTGCCACCAGCAGAGACCGGGAGAACGAGCAGTACTTC
TRBV19	.	.	TRBJ1-4	CASSTARPQDEKLFF	TGTGCCAGTAGTACGGCGAGACCCCAAGATGAAAAACTGTTTTTT
TRBV2	few	TRBD1	TRBJ1-5	CASSTNRGGNQPQHF	TGTGCCAGCAGTACCAACAGGGGCGGCAATCAGCCCCAGCATTTT
TRBV6-5	.	TRBD2	TRBJ2-5	CASSLGLAGTQYF	TGTGCCAGCAGCCTCGGACTAGCGGGGACCCAGTACTTC
TRBV4-1	.	.	TRBJ2-1	CASSRGLQGNEQFF	TGCGCCAGCAGCCGGGGGCTCCAAGGGAATGAGCAGTTCTTC
TRBV19	.	.	TRBJ1-5	CASSRGSSYSNQPQHF	TGTGCCAGTAGTAGAGGGTCATCTTATAGCAATCAGCCCCAGCATTTT
TRBV5-4	.	TRBD1	TRBJ2-3	CASSWDRTTQYF	TGTGCCAGCAGCTGGGACAGAACTACGCAGTATTTT
TRBV5-1	.	TRBD1	TRBJ2-7	CASSFRTGNSYEQYF	TGCGCCAGCAGCTTCCGGACAGGGAACTCCTACGAGCAGTACTTC
TRBV6-1	once	.	TRBJ1-5	CASSPPEGRAQHF	TGTGCCAGCAGCCCCCCCGAGGGGAGAGCCCAGCATTTT
TRBV4-3	.	.	TRBJ1-4	CASSQDEGLGYEKLFF	TGCGCCAGCAGCCAAGATGAGGGGTTGGGTTATGAAAAACTGTTTTTT
TRBV6-6	.	.	TRBJ1-5	CASNRGAGRSNQPQHF	TGTGCCAGCAATCGAGGGGCAGGGAGAAGCAATCAGCCCCAGCATTTT
TRBV7-8	.	.	TRBJ1-5	CASSLNRVAGQPQHF	TGTGCCAGCAGCTTAAACAGGGTTGCAGGACAGCCCCAGCATTTT
TRBV7-3	.	TRBD2	TRBJ2-3	CASSPRLAGEADTQYF	TGTGCCAGCAGCCCGAGACTAGCGGGAGAAGCAGATACGCAGTATTTT
TRBV27	.	.	TRBJ2-1	CASGEGYRVAYNEQFF	TGTGCCAGCGGAGAAGGATACCGGGTCGCTTACAATGAGCAGTTCTTC
TRBV11-2	once	TRBD1	TRBJ1-1	CASSYQGAMNTEAFF	TGTGCCAGCAGCTATCAGGGGGCCATGAACACTGAAGCTTTCTTT
TRBV5-4	.	.	TRBJ2-5	CASSLGLAFQETQYF	TGTGCCAGCAGCTTGGGTTTAGCTTTTCAAGAGACCCAGTACTTC
TRBV2	.	.	TRBJ1-1	CASRSTSGNTEAFF	TGTGCCAGCAGATCGACGTCGGGGAACACTGAAGCTTTCTTT
TRBV28	.	TRBD2	TRBJ2-1	CASSSGTRLSIEQFF	TGTGCCAGCAGTTCCGGGACTAGACTATCCATCGAGCAGTTCTTC
TRBV6-1	.	TRBD1	TRBJ1-5	CASSERTGKGDQPQHF	TGTGCCAGCAGTGAACGGACAGGGAAGGGGGATCAGCCCCAGCATTTT
TRBV27	.	TRBD2	TRBJ2-2	CASSAYPLGLAANTGELFF	TGTGCCAGCAGTGCTTACCCCTTGGGGCTAGCGGCGAACACCGGGGAGCTGTTTTTT
TRBV11-1	.	.	TRBJ2-1	CASSLAQGNYNEQFF	TGTGCCAGCAGCTTAGCACAGGGAAATTACAATGAGCAGTTCTTC
TRBV28	.	.	TRBJ2-5	CASSLVGRAREQYF	TGTGCCAGCAGTTTAGTAGGAAGAGCCCGGGAGCAGTACTTC
TRBV9	few	.	TRBJ2-5	CASSVGDGIVETQYF	TGTGCCAGCAGCGTTGGGGACGGAATTGTGGAGACCCAGTACTTC
TRBV18	few	.	TRBJ1-2	CASSPPVNRAGYTF	TGTGCCAGCTCACCACCGGTTAATAGGGCGGGCTACACCTTC
TRBV6-4	.	TRBD2	TRBJ2-3	CASSSGLGADTQYF	TGTGCCAGCAGTTCGGGACTAGGGGCAGATACGCAGTATTTT
TRBV19	.	.	TRBJ2-5	CASSRLGGQETQYF	TGTGCCAGTAGTAGATTGGGGGGACAAGAGACCCAGTACTTC
TRBV10-3	.	TRBD1	TRBJ1-4	CAISDTGAQGEKLFF	TGTGCCATCAGTGACACAGGGGCGCAGGGTGAAAAACTGTTTTTT
TRBV14	.	.	TRBJ2-7	CASSRLGSYEQYF	TGTGCCAGCAGCCGACTGGGTTCCTACGAGCAGTACTTC
TRBV28	.	.	TRBJ1-5	CASTSNQPQHF	TGTGCCAGCACTAGCAATCAGCCCCAGCATTTT
TRBV28	.	.	TRBJ2-2	CASSFSGPTGELFF	TGTGCCAGCAGTTTCTCGGGGCCCACCGGGGAGCTGTTTTTT
TRBV18	.	.	TRBJ2-3	CASSPWVGDTQYF	TGTGCCAGCTCACCATGGGTTGGGGATACGCAGTATTTT
TRBV10-1	.	.	TRBJ2-7	CASSELGTSAEQYF	TGCGCCAGCAGTGAGTTAGGAACCTCCGCCGAGCAGTACTTC
TRBV6-5	.	.	TRBJ1-5	CASSYSQNQPQHF	TGTGCCAGCAGTTACTCGCAGAATCAGCCCCAGCATTTT
TRBV7-2	.	.	TRBJ1-5	CASSLYRGGNQPQHF	TGTGCCAGCAGCTTATATCGGGGTGGCAATCAGCCCCAGCATTTT
TRBV7-8	.	TRBD2	TRBJ2-7	CASSPTGTSGPYEQYF	TGTGCCAGCAGCCCCACCGGGACTAGCGGGCCCTACGAGCAGTACTTC
TRBV7-9	.	TRBD2	TRBJ2-7	CASSPGSGTRVSEQYF	TGTGCCAGCAGTCCAGGCTCCGGGACTAGAGTCTCCGAGCAGTACTTC